The rows below give T cell receptor beta chains drawn from one sample of a study of cytomegalovirus exposure and HLA in healthy donors. Method: immunoSEQ multiplex PCR; TCRdb's copy keeps in-frame clones and lacks some. Of about 100,000 clones listed, 76% are singletons. The sample comprised PBMCs. The receptors were gathered from a man between 40 and 49 years old in good health and CMV-seronegative. The CDR3 runs from the conserved cysteine through the conserved F or W. The order of the fields is clone size, V gene, D gene, J gene, CDR3 protein, CDR3 DNA. A D gene is named only where the DNA matches it firmly. For some rows the clone size is stated as once, few or many, or as a class when expanded; others skip it.

>once|TRBV29-1|-|TRBJ1-2
CSVEDPQGKGYTF
TGCAGCGTTGAAGACCCACAGGGTAAAGGCTACACCTTC
>once|TRBV7-6|TRBD1|TRBJ2-7
CASSPPTGTGRYEQYF
TGTGCCAGCAGCCCTCCCACCGGGACAGGAAGGTACGAGCAGTACTTC
>-|TRBV5-1|-|TRBJ2-1
CASSGTHPNYEQFF
TGCGCCAGCTCGGGAACGCACCCCAATTATGAGCAGTTCTTC
>once|TRBV5-6|-|TRBJ1-2
CASSLVDIDYGYTF
TGTGCCAGCAGCTTGGTGGACATAGACTATGGCTACACCTTC
>-|TRBV21-1|-|TRBJ1-2
CASSKIYVAYGYTF
TGTGCCAGCAGCAAAATTTATGTAGCTTATGGCTACACCTTC
>-|TRBV18|-|TRBJ1-5
CASSPEDQPQHF
TGTGCCAGCTCACCGGAGGACCAGCCCCAGCATTTT
>-|TRBV19|-|TRBJ1-3
CASRRRLEDTIYF
TGTGCCAGTAGGAGACGGCTGGAGGACACCATATATTTT
>few|TRBV7-3|TRBD2|TRBJ2-2
CASSSRGGNTGELFF
TGTGCCAGCAGCTCCCGGGGGGGGAACACCGGGGAGCTGTTTTTT
>-|TRBV27|TRBD1|TRBJ1-5
CASSSRQGASRNQPQHF
TGTGCCAGCAGTTCTCGACAGGGGGCGAGCCGCAATCAGCCCCAGCATTTT
>-|TRBV11-3|TRBD1|TRBJ1-5
CASSHLDRGFRGNQPQHF
TGTGCCAGCAGCCATCTTGACAGGGGCTTTAGGGGCAATCAGCCCCAGCATTTT
>-|TRBV5-1|TRBD1|TRBJ1-1
CASSLGGTGNTEAFF
TGCGCCAGCAGCTTGGGAGGGACAGGGAACACTGAAGCTTTCTTT
>-|TRBV7-9|TRBD1|TRBJ1-5
CASSLEHGTGNQPQHF
TGTGCCAGCAGCTTAGAGCACGGGACAGGCAATCAGCCCCAGCATTTT
>few|TRBV7-9|TRBD1|TRBJ2-1
CASSPSWTGVPTQFF
TGTGCCAGCAGCCCATCCTGGACAGGGGTTCCCACGCAGTTCTTC
>-|TRBV7-2|TRBD1|TRBJ2-1
CASSLAKGQGFREQFF
TGTGCCAGCAGCTTAGCTAAGGGACAGGGTTTTAGGGAGCAGTTCTTC
>-|TRBV19|-|TRBJ1-2
CASSPLAHTGSGDGYTF
TGTGCCAGTAGCCCTCTGGCTCATACGGGTTCTGGCGATGGCTACACCTTC
>-|TRBV19|TRBD1|TRBJ1-1
CASTLRQGNTEAFF
TGTGCCAGTACCCTCCGACAGGGGAACACTGAAGCTTTCTTT
>-|TRBV5-1|-|TRBJ2-3
CASSLGARYPTDTQYF
TGCGCCAGCAGCTTAGGGGCGCGGTACCCCACAGATACGCAGTATTTT
>few|TRBV19|TRBD2|TRBJ2-1
CASSITVAGDHEQFF
TGTGCCAGTAGTATAACGGTAGCGGGGGATCATGAGCAGTTCTTC
>-|TRBV9|-|TRBJ1-1
CASSPRQTGGTEAFF
TGTGCCAGCAGCCCTCGACAGACCGGGGGCACTGAAGCTTTCTTT
>once|TRBV6-1|-|TRBJ2-5
CASSDTEFPAETQYF
TGTGCCAGCAGTGATACGGAGTTCCCGGCAGAGACCCAGTACTTC
>-|TRBV10-1|TRBD1|TRBJ2-4
CASSSGQGTKNIQYF
TGCGCCAGCAGTTCGGGACAGGGAACCAAAAACATTCAGTACTTC
>-|TRBV6-1|TRBD1|TRBJ2-7
CASRDSGQGAYEQYF
TGTGCCAGCAGGGACTCGGGACAGGGTGCCTACGAGCAGTACTTC
>-|TRBV4-3|-|TRBJ1-2
CASSQVSSSNYGYTF
TGCGCCAGCAGCCAAGTTAGCAGCTCTAACTATGGCTACACCTTC